Sequencing of this TCR beta chain was carried out in a study of vaccination and CD4 T cells after COVID-19. Germline CDR1 and CDR2: MNHEY and SMNVEV (reference sequence). V lost 1 base and J lost 4; bases outside the gene matches: 7. CDR3 length: 16 residues. The Oncomine TCR Beta short-read assay was applied to DNA of cultured CD4+ T cells. It was from cultured CD4+ T cells that genomic DNA was extracted. In TCRdb, the PCR reads were re-called with MiXCR into one record per CDR3 protein. This table holds 11,000 or so distinct CDR3 sequences, almost 40% found once. As for treatment: roughly 11-day PBMC culture with coronavirus spike peptide pools or control peptides (ViraFEST assay). From the unexposed donor, CD4+ T cells were collected ahead of the COVID-19 pandemic (2011-2018). Notes on this clonotype: Its cognate antigen is unknown.

The gene calls are TRBV27 and TRBJ2-7, with 10 bases identical to TRBD2. This sequence was found in a human donor in good health. The sample consisted of CD4+ T cells from blood, cultured in vitro. The CDR3 loop is CASSLYLAGVKYEQYF. The DNA of the CDR3 is TGTGCCAGCAGTTTATACCTAGCGGGAGTTAAGTACGAGCAGTACTTC.